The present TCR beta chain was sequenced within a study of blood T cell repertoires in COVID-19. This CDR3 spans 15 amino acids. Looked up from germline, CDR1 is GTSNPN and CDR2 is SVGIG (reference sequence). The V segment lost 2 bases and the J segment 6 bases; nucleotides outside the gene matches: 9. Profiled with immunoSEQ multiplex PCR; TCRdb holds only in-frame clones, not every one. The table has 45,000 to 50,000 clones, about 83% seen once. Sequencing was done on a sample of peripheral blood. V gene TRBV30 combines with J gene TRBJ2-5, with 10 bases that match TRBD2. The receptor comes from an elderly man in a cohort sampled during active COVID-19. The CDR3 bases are TGTGCCTGGAGTCGATCTAGCGGGAGAGGAAAGACCCAGTACTTC. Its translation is CAWSRSSGRGKTQYF.